One and the same sample provided the 32 T cell receptor beta chains below, sequenced in a study of regulatory T cells in long-lasting Graves disease. Sequencing libraries for TCR beta were prepared with iRepertoire HTBI primers and Arm-PCR of CDR3 regions. Each CDR3 protein gets one entry after TCRdb re-called the multiplex PCR reads with MiXCR. Here the sample spans 410,000 or so distinct CDR3 sequences, about 15% being singletons. Described time point: newly diagnosed GD, antithyroid drugs for less than 3 months. Following extraction of RNA from PBMCs, that RNA was used to make the TCR library. In addition, the sample was reused for a study of T cells in Graves' hyperthyroidism and ophthalmopathy.

This sample comprised peripheral blood mononuclear cells (PBMCs), obtained at new diagnosis, from a patient treated with antithyroid drugs. Receptors were obtained from a woman between 25 and 40 years old with Graves disease.

The V gene is TRBV11-2, the J gene TRBJ2-3, with 14 bases fitting TRBD2. Losses at the gene ends were 5 bases for V and 2 bases for J; bases not matched to a gene: 6. CDR1 is SGHAT, CDR2 FQNNGV, per germline. This CDR3 comprises 17 residues. CDR3 protein: CASSTGTSGSTTDTQYF. The CDR3 nucleotides read TGTGCCAGCAGCACCGGGACTAGCGGGAGTACCACAGATACGCAGTATTTT.

This clonotype has more than one count but fewer than ten. J is TRBJ1-6 and V is TRBV6-1; no reliable D call. Germline V lookup: CDR1 MNHNS, CDR2 SASEGT. The CDR3 runs 15 residues. V dropped 3 bases and J dropped 8 bases, with 14 bases sitting between them. CDR3 nucleotides: TGTGCCAGCAGTGAGCTGACAAGGCGGCATTCACCCCTCCACTTT. Protein: CASSELTRRHSPLHF.

This clonotype has just a few counts. The V and J genes are TRBV7-6 and TRBJ1-3, with a tentative D call TRBD1 (5 bases). V was clipped by 4 bases and J by 10 bases, with 20 bases between them. The germline V gene encodes CDR1 SGHVS and CDR2 FNYEAQ. This CDR3 is 15 amino acids long. The CDR3 nucleotides are TGTGCCAGCAGCTCCCTATGGGGGACTTTGAGTACCATATATTTT. Translating it yields CASSSLWGTLSTIYF.

J is TRBJ1-1 and V is TRBV18; D is ambiguous. Germline CDR1 reads KGHSH; CDR2 reads LQKENI. This CDR3 region has 14 residues. V lost 0 bases and J lost 1, with 6 bases in between. Written as DNA, the CDR3 is TGTGCCAGCTCACCACCTACCAGGAACACTGAAGCTTTCTTT. Protein: CASSPPTRNTEAFF. Full variable domain (remainder filled in from reference TRBV18 and TRBJ1-1): NAGVMQNPRHLVRRRGQEARLRCSPMKGHSHVYWYRQLPEEGLKFMVYLQKENIIDESGMPKERFSAEFPKEGPSILRIQQVVRGDSAAYFCASSPPTRNTEAFFGQGTRLTVV.

In the case of this clonotype: One base separates it from a far larger clone, so it is likely a read error. The chain carries TRBV11-1 and TRBJ2-2; D is perhaps TRBD1 or TRBD2 (6 bases each). Trimming left V 2 bases short and J 5 bases short, with 12 bases between. The germline CDR1 and CDR2 sequences are SGHAT and FQDESV (reference sequence). This CDR3 comprises 15 residues. This chain's CDR3 is CASSLLGGQTGELFF. As DNA, the CDR3 is TGTGCCAGCAGCTTATTAGGGGGGCAAACCGGGGAGCTGTTTTTT.

The table lists this clonotype with a few counts. The rearrangement uses TRBV5-1 and TRBJ2-1; 11 bases map to TRBD2. V shed 4 bases and J 15 bases; nucleotides not matched to a gene: 15. The CDR3 has 15 amino acids. Germline V gives CDR1 SGHRS, CDR2 YFSETQ. The DNA for the CDR3 is TGCGCCAGCAGCGTAGCGGGAGGGCTAGGGGTGCCCGCGTTCTTC. This gives the protein CASSVAGGLGVPAFF.

This clonotype has at least ten counts. This chain connects TRBV11-2 to TRBJ2-5; a possible D gene is TRBD2 (6 bases). Germline V gene sequence: CDR1 SGHAT, CDR2 FQNNGV. Trimming removed 5 bases from V and 2 bases from J, with 15 bases in between. The CDR3 length is 15 residues. The CDR3 region is CASSTLEGGQETQYF. In nucleotides, the CDR3 is TGTGCCAGCAGCACTTTGGAGGGCGGACAAGAGACCCAGTACTTC.

This clonotype was seen many times. The gene calls are TRBV30 and TRBJ1-6; D might be TRBD1 (6 bases). Per the germline V gene, CDR1 is GTSNPN and CDR2 is SVGIG (reference sequence). This CDR3 is 12 amino acids long. Trimming pared 1 base from V and 16 bases from J, leaving 14 bases between. The CDR3 coding sequence is TGTGCCTGGAGTGCCACACAGGGCCGTCTCCACTTT. This sequence encodes CAWSATQGRLHF.

Of note for this clonotype: Since a much larger clone is just one base distant, this may be a read error. This likely comes from a read error, as the CDR3 has no conserved phenylalanine or tryptophan at its end. This chain uses TRBV12-3 or TRBV12-4 with TRBJ2-1; either TRBD1 or TRBD2 may supply D (5 bases each). The CDR3 is 16 amino acids. The V end lost 2 bases, the J end lost 6 bases, and 17 bases lay between the germline ends. CDR3 amino acids: CASSLKQGAMGNEQFS. In DNA form, the CDR3 reads TGTGCCAGCAGTTTAAAGCAGGGAGCTATGGGCAATGAGCAGTTCTCC.

There are many counts of this clonotype. The J gene is TRBJ2-3, the V gene TRBV5-1, with unresolved D. The CDR3 runs 13 residues. Looked up from germline, CDR1 is SGHRS and CDR2 is YFSETQ. V lost 5 bases to trimming and J lost 1 base, with 8 bases between them. This chain's CDR3 is CASRTPGTDTQYF. CDR3 sequence (DNA): TGCGCCAGCAGGACTCCAGGCACAGATACGCAGTATTTT.

This clonotype was counted many times. J is TRBJ1-1 and V is TRBV6-2 or TRBV6-3; D call uncertain. From germline, CDR1 is MNHEY and CDR2 SVGEGT. V lost 1 base to trimming and J lost 0 bases, with 9 bases between them. The CDR3 runs 15 residues. CDR3 nucleotides: TGTGCCAGCAGTTACTACCCCGCAATGAACACTGAAGCTTTCTTT. Amino acid sequence: CASSYYPAMNTEAFF.

This clonotype has more than one count but fewer than ten. A much larger clone differs from this one at a single base, so this may be a read error. The chain recombines TRBV7-2 with TRBJ2-1, with D uncertain. The CDR3 totals 14 residues. Germline V gene data show CDR1 as SGHTA and CDR2 as FQGNSA. The V end was cut by 6 bases, the J end by 10 bases, with 19 bases between. CDR3 in amino acids: CASSYTLGTYEQFF. For the CDR3, the DNA is TGTGCCAGCAGTTATACTCTAGGCACCTACGAGCAGTTCTTC.

This clonotype was observed a handful of times. This chain uses TRBV9 with TRBJ2-3, with TRBD2 matching over 10 bases. Germline V lookup: CDR1 SGDLS, CDR2 YYNGEE. CDR3 size: 15 residues. The J segment lost 5 bases and the V segment lost 0 bases, leaving 3 bases of the junction unmatched. CDR3 DNA: TGTGCCAGCAGCGTAGGGGTAGCGGGAGGAGATACGCAGTATTTT. This gives the protein CASSVGVAGGDTQYF.

The J gene is TRBJ2-5, the V gene TRBV7-6; D is possibly TRBD1 (6 bases). The CDR3 spans 14 residues. Germline-derived CDR1 and CDR2 are SGHVS and FNYEAQ. V was pared by 5 bases and J by 0 bases, with 10 bases between. CDR3 nucleotide sequence: TGTGCCAGCAGCGCGGACAGTTACCAAGAGACCCAGTACTTC. This sequence encodes CASSADSYQETQYF.

Only a few counts were recorded for this clonotype. The chain joins TRBV3-1 to TRBJ2-7, with 13 bases fitting TRBD2. CDR3 length: 18 residues. From germline, CDR1 is LGHDT and CDR2 YNNKEL (reference sequence). V lost 1 base and J lost 3; bases outside the gene matches: 9. The CDR3 here is CASSQVRTSGRLVYEQYF. Here the CDR3 DNA reads TGTGCCAGCAGCCAAGTGAGGACTAGCGGGAGACTAGTCTACGAGCAGTACTTC.

The chain joins TRBV11-3 to TRBJ2-7, with TRBD2 matching over 11 bases. J lost 3 bases, V lost 1 base, and 14 bases had no gene match. Germline lookup yields CDR1 SGHNT and CDR2 YENEEA. This CDR3 contains 19 residues. The CDR3 region has the DNA TGTGCCAGCAGCTTAGCTACTAGCGGGAGCGGGTTTCCGAACTACGAGCAGTACTTC. It encodes CASSLATSGSGFPNYEQYF.

V and J are TRBV10-3 and TRBJ2-1; 8 bases fit TRBD2. Per germline, CDR1 ENHRY and CDR2 SYGVKD. This CDR3 is 16 amino acids long. The J segment lost 2 bases and the V segment lost 0 bases, leaving 3 bases of the junction unmatched. Written as DNA, the CDR3 is TGTGCCATCAGTGAGTCCGGGGGGGAACCCTACAATGAGCAGTTCTTC. Protein sequence: CAISESGGEPYNEQFF.

In this sample, this clonotype turned up many times. The V and J genes are TRBV28 and TRBJ2-1; 8 bases fit TRBD1. V lost 6 bases to trimming and J lost 3 bases; unmatched junction nucleotides: 4. The CDR3 contains 14 residues. Germline CDR1 MDHEN, CDR2 SYDVKM. For the CDR3, the DNA is TGTGCCAGCAGGTGGACAGGGTACTACAATGAGCAGTTCTTC. Translating gives CASRWTGYYNEQFF.

In this sample, this clonotype turned up many times. The CDR3 region has the DNA TGTGCCAGCACAAAGGTAGGGGATGAGCAGTTCTTC. It translates to CASTKVGDEQFF. V usage is TRBV28 and J usage is TRBJ2-1; tentatively, D is TRBD1 (5 bases). Trimming took off 7 bases at V and 8 bases at J, with 12 bases between the two ends. Germline V gene data show CDR1 as MDHEN and CDR2 as SYDVKM. This CDR3 spans 12 amino acids.

Many counts were recorded for this clonotype. CDR3 DNA sequence: TGCGCCAGCAGCTTGGAAGGGACGCCTGGTGAGCAGTTCTTC. It translates to CASSLEGTPGEQFF. V usage is TRBV5-1 and J usage is TRBJ2-1, with D tentatively TRBD1 or TRBD2 (5 bases each). The germline gives CDR1 SGHRS, CDR2 YFSETQ. The CDR3 sequence is 14 residues long. V shed 0 bases and J shed 9 bases, with 13 bases lying between them.

This clonotype was found many times. The rearrangement joins TRBV6-1 to TRBJ2-1, with 7 bases identical to TRBD2. The CDR3 has 17 amino acids. Losses at the gene ends were 4 bases for V and 4 bases for J; bases not matched to a gene: 13. Per the germline V gene, CDR1 is MNHNS and CDR2 is SASEGT. This CDR3 reads CASSGPDSSGDYNEQFF. CDR3 coding DNA: TGTGCCAGCAGTGGCCCCGACTCTAGCGGCGATTACAATGAGCAGTTCTTC.

In nucleotides, the CDR3 is TGCAGTGCTAGGGGTGACGGGGGAGGAAGAGATACGCAGTATTTT. It specifies CSARGDGGGRDTQYF. This sequence joins TRBV20-1 and TRBJ2-3; D is perhaps TRBD2 (6 bases). Germline assignment: CDR1 DFQATT and CDR2 SNEGSKA (reference sequence). The CDR3 is 15 amino acids. V shed 3 bases and J shed 5 bases, with 18 bases lying between them.

This clonotype occurred many times. The V and J genes are TRBV30 and TRBJ1-3, with no clear D. Trimming took off 3 bases at V and 4 bases at J, with 7 bases between the two ends. Germline CDR1 reads GTSNPN; CDR2 reads SVGIG (reference sequence). The CDR3 spans 12 residues. Here the CDR3 reads CAWSPVGNTIYF. CDR3 in DNA: TGTGCCTGGAGCCCGGTGGGAAACACCATATATTTT.

This clonotype appeared many times. The chain carries TRBV7-9 and TRBJ2-3, with 10 bases matching TRBD2. The ends lost 5 bases at V and 2 bases at J; junction bases unmatched: 4. There are 15 residues in the CDR3. The germline CDR1 and CDR2 sequences are SEHNR and FQNEAQ (reference sequence). This chain's CDR3 is CASSPLAGDTDTQYF. The CDR3 DNA follows: TGTGCCAGCAGCCCCCTAGCGGGAGACACAGATACGCAGTATTTT. The full variable domain, completed using reference TRBV7-9 and TRBJ2-3, is DTGVSQNPRHKITKRGQNVTFRCDPISEHNRLYWYRQTLGQGPEFLTYFQNEAQLEKSRLLSDRFSAERPKGSFSTLEIQRTEQGDSAMYLCASSPLAGDTDTQYFGPGTRLTVL.

This clonotype was recorded a few times. The V gene is TRBV12-3 or TRBV12-4, the J gene TRBJ2-2; no clear D gene. There are 12 residues in the CDR3. The V gene lost 0 bases and the J gene lost 7 bases, with 3 bases spanning the gap. CDR3 in amino acids: CASSLANGELFF. For the CDR3, the DNA is TGTGCCAGCAGTTTAGCGAACGGGGAGCTGTTTTTT.

This clonotype turned up a few times. The CDR3 protein is CASIEGGSSTDTQYF. Here the CDR3 DNA reads TGTGCCAGCATTGAAGGCGGAAGTAGCACAGATACGCAGTATTTT. The chain joins TRBV11-3 to TRBJ2-3; D uncertain. The CDR3 has 15 residues. V was trimmed by 7 bases and J by 0 bases, leaving 14 bases between them. Germline loops: CDR1 SGHNT, CDR2 YENEEA.

This clonotype was recorded many times. The rearrangement links TRBV20-1 to TRBJ2-5; TRBD2 matches 8 bases. Losses at the gene ends were 5 bases for V and 5 bases for J; bases not matched to a gene: 16. CDR1 and CDR2 from the germline V gene are DFQATT and SNEGSKA (reference sequence). The CDR3 spans 16 residues. As DNA, the CDR3 is TGCAGTGCTGACCATCCCAGAGCGGGAGCAGCCGAGACCCAGTACTTC. This translates into CSADHPRAGAAETQYF.

This clonotype was observed a handful of times. This rearrangement joins TRBV4-1 to TRBJ1-1; D is uncertain. The CDR3 contains 12 residues. V lost 0 bases and J lost 7, with 6 bases in between. From germline, CDR1 is MGHRA and CDR2 YSYEKL. The CDR3 sequence: CASSQDRSEAFF. The CDR3 DNA follows: TGCGCCAGCAGCCAAGATAGGAGTGAAGCTTTCTTT.

A few counts support this clonotype. The chain employs TRBV7-6 and TRBJ1-1; 7 bases line up with TRBD1. Germline CDR1 is SGHVS and CDR2 is FNYEAQ. Trimming took 5 bases from V and 1 from J; bases not matched to a gene: 10. This CDR3 has 16 amino acids. CDR3 in amino acids: CASSLGTGARNTEAFF. In DNA form, the CDR3 reads TGTGCCAGCAGCCTCGGCACAGGGGCCCGGAACACTGAAGCTTTCTTT. Full variable domain (outside the CDR3, taken from reference TRBV7-6 and TRBJ1-1): GAGVSQSPRYKVTKRGQDVALRCDPISGHVSLYWYRQALGQGPEFLTYFNYEAQQDKSGLPNDRFSAERPEGSISTLTIQRTEQRDSAMYRCASSLGTGARNTEAFFGQGTRLTVV.

This clonotype occurred many times. The gene calls are TRBV12-3 or TRBV12-4 and TRBJ2-3; no definite D call. The CDR3 totals 13 residues. V was pared by 6 bases and J by 6 bases, with 13 bases between. The CDR3: CASSASGDDTQYF. CDR3 bases: TGTGCCAGCAGCGCCTCGGGCGACGATACGCAGTATTTT.

There are many counts of this clonotype. The chain has TRBV11-2 and TRBJ2-7; TRBD1 aligns across 9 bases. The CDR3 spans 15 residues. Unmatched junction bases numbered 9, after V lost 5 bases and J lost 4 bases. The germline V gene encodes CDR1 SGHAT and CDR2 FQNNGV. Here the CDR3 reads CASSHADRGSYEQYF. In DNA, the CDR3 is TGTGCCAGCAGCCACGCGGACAGGGGATCGTACGAGCAGTACTTC. The full variable domain, completed using reference TRBV11-2 and TRBJ2-7, is EAGVAQSPRYKIIEKRQSVAFWCNPISGHATLYWYQQILGQGPKLLIQFQNNGVVDDSQLPKDRFSAERLKGVDSTLKIQPAKLEDSAVYLCASSHADRGSYEQYFGPGTRLTVT.

This clonotype was recorded a few times. In nucleotides, the CDR3 is TGTGCCAGCAGCCAGGGGGGGCAGGCAAGCGGAGCCGGGGAGCTGTTTTTT. It is translated as CASSQGGQASGAGELFF. The chain is built from TRBV3-1 and TRBJ2-2, with D perhaps TRBD2 (7 bases). V was pared by 3 bases and J by 6 bases, with 20 bases between. Germline assignment: CDR1 LGHDT and CDR2 YNNKEL (reference sequence). CDR3 length: 17 amino acids. Supplemented by reference TRBV3-1 and TRBJ2-2, the full variable domain reads DTAVSQTPKYLVTQMGNDKSIKCEQNLGHDTMYWYKQDSKKFLKIMFSYNNKELIINETVPNRFSPKSPDKAHLNLHINSLELGDSAVYFCASSQGGQASGAGELFFGEGSRLTVL.